This T cell receptor (beta chain) was sequenced for a study of blood T cell repertoires in COVID-19 (dated by TCRdb to 2020 to 2021). With regard to the full study: The collaborator samples originated in the United States, Italy and Spain and spanned the acute and convalescent phases of COVID-19. The prospective study material was composed of cDNA or gDNA derived from T cells, B-cell-depleted T cells, or PBMCs. The dataset comprised deeply sampled blood TCRbeta repertoires from subjects exposed to, actively infected with, or recovered from COVID-19. Sample metadata almost always included a de-identified subject ID, COVID-19 status, age in years and sex. The samples were drawn from two sources: the first 160 participants of the ongoing ImmuneRACE study, and 1,254 subjects contributed by 6 global collaborators. Where available, HLA class I and class II types were taken from metadata supplied by the sample provider and were not determined by assay-based typing. The repertoires were released in a freely available public database meant as a resource for research on the immune response to SARS-CoV-2.

A note on this clone: The specificity of this receptor is unknown. The input lacks base qualities; no much larger clone sits a single base away.

TCRbeta CDR3 regions were amplified from genomic DNA by means of the immunoSEQ Assay, a bias-controlled multiplex PCR. For the original study's pipeline: Within the assay, amplification of reference gene primers was used to estimate how many nucleated cells each sample contained. Sequence reads were collapsed and filtered to measure the absolute abundance of every unique TCRbeta CDR3 rearrangement. For each sample, productive Simpson clonality was calculated as the square root of Simpson's diversity index across productive rearrangements. Drawn from immuneACCESS, this table holds only the in-frame rearrangements with V and J called that TCRdb kept. Clones are partly lost; checked studies trace under half to an unresolved V gene and leave the rest unexplained. V and J calls and clone size come straight from that table; D and trimming were deduced from the DNA. The sample data list about 250,000 clones, and roughly 85% of these were observed just once. The ten largest account for less than 6.5% of the sample.

Beyond this particular receptor, the publication reports: The amount of clinical and demographic metadata varied by source and participant and was provided uncurated.

The collaborating institutions used their own protocols to collect whole blood in K2EDTA tubes. Collaborator samples were shipped for TCRbeta analysis as frozen whole blood, isolated PBMCs, or DNA extracted from either sample type. Clipping removes 2 bases from V and 4 bases from J, with 5 as the unmatched junction base count. CDR1 and CDR2 are read off the germline V gene (reference sequence) as MNHNY and SVGAGI. The CDR3 contains 15 residues, cysteine and phenylalanine counted. Only CDR3 DNA is held: 45 bases, read in frame from base 1. The sequenced sample consisted of peripheral blood. Here the chain combines TRBV6-6 and TRBJ1-3, and 7 bases in between align with TRBD1. This receptor was identified in a man aged 50-60 years with active or convalescent COVID-19. The DNA is as follows: TGTGCCAGCAGTTACGCAGGGACAGTCGGAAACACCATATATTTT. Its protein reads: CASSYAGTVGNTIYF.